One sample yielded the 18 T cell receptor beta chains listed below, sequenced in a study of vaccination effects on CD4 cells after COVID-19. Assay used: immunoSEQ multiplex PCR; TCRdb lists only in-frame clones, some missing. The table has some 52,000 clones, 75% to 80% seen once. These receptors' antigens are unknown. Viral peptide pool expansion of antigen-specific CD4+ T cells preceded sequencing in the ViraFEST assay. Cultured cells yielded isolated CD4+ T cells after about ten days. None of these healthy vaccinees had been infected with SARS-CoV-2 before vaccination. The source material was CD4+ T cells from PBMCs cultured with HCoV-OC43 spike peptides, sampled before COVID-19 vaccination. The sample's subset: HCoV-OC43 spike overlapping peptide pool stimulation. These receptors were collected from a human donor who received a COVID-19 vaccine.

The chain recombines TRBV28 with TRBJ1-1; a possible D gene is TRBD1 (5 bases). Germline loops: CDR1 MDHEN, CDR2 SYDVKM. The CDR3 totals 17 residues. V was cut by 2 bases and J by 9 bases, with 25 bases left in between. CDR3 coding DNA: TGTGCCAGCAGTTTAGTACCATCCTCCCCCGGACACCTAAAAGCTTTCTTT. It encodes CASSLVPSSPGHLKAFF.

This clone was observed a few times. V and J are TRBV27 and TRBJ2-1; possibly TRBD2 for D (5 bases). The V gene's germline CDR1 is MNHEY and CDR2 SMNVEV (reference sequence). Trimming cost V 4 bases and J 0 bases, with 7 bases left between them. CDR3 length: 14 residues. Written as DNA, the CDR3 is TGTGCCAGCAGTTCGGGGTACTCCTACAATGAGCAGTTCTTC. This codes for CASSSGYSYNEQFF.

The chain employs TRBV7-2 and TRBJ1-1, with TRBD1 identical over 9 bases. The germline V gene has CDR1 SGHTA and CDR2 FQGNSA. J lost 1 base, V lost 5 bases, and 11 bases had no gene match. The CDR3 extends over 17 amino acids. The CDR3 sequence: CASSPTPMGQGNTEAFF. The CDR3 bases are TGTGCCAGCAGCCCAACGCCGATGGGACAGGGGAACACTGAAGCTTTCTTT. Full variable domain (missing parts from reference TRBV7-2 and TRBJ1-1): GAGVSQSPSNKVTEKGKDVELRCDPISGHTALYWYRQSLGQGLEFLIYFQGNSAPDKSGLPSDRFSAERTGGSVSTLTIQRTQQEDSAVYLCASSPTPMGQGNTEAFFGQGTRLTVV.

This clone was found once. CDR3: CASRASGTQPQHF. Here the CDR3 DNA reads TGTGCCAGCAGGGCGTCGGGGACCCAGCCCCAGCATTTT. The rearrangement joins TRBV6-5 to TRBJ1-5, with a possible D match to TRBD1 (5 bases). The ends were cut back, 6 bases at V and 7 bases at J, with 13 bases in the middle. Germline V gene sequence: CDR1 MNHEY, CDR2 SVGAGI. This CDR3 contains 13 residues.

This clone was seen a few times. The J gene is TRBJ1-5, the V gene TRBV4-1, with 8 nucleotides matching TRBD1. CDR3 size: 16 residues. CDR1 MGHRA and CDR2 YSYEKL come from the germline V gene. V dropped 1 base and J dropped 4; count of bases not matched to a gene: 6. CDR3 region: CASSQAADRANQPQHF. The CDR3 nucleotides read TGCGCCAGCAGCCAAGCCGCGGACAGGGCGAATCAGCCCCAGCATTTT.

The chain combines TRBV18 with TRBJ2-3, with D possibly being TRBD2 (7 bases). Germline-derived CDR1 and CDR2 are KGHSH and LQKENI. This CDR3 spans 14 amino acids. Trimming pared 4 bases from V and 5 bases from J, leaving 13 bases between. The CDR3 is CASSLAGAGDTQYF. CDR3 nucleotides: TGTGCCAGCTCACTGGCGGGGGCCGGAGATACGCAGTATTTT.

The chain couples TRBV4-1 to TRBJ2-3; 10 bases agree with TRBD2. Germline values: CDR1 MGHRA, CDR2 YSYEKL. This CDR3 spans 17 amino acids. J was trimmed by 6 bases and V by 1 base; bases with no gene match: 10. The CDR3 nucleotides are TGCGCCAGCAGCCAAGTGGGACTAGCGCAGGGTATGGATACGCAGTATTTT. This encodes CASSQVGLAQGMDTQYF.

Written as DNA, the CDR3 is TGTGCCTGGAGCCTGACAGGGTTTGGCGAGCAGTACGTC. This encodes CAWSLTGFGEQYV. The chain couples TRBV30 to TRBJ2-7; 7 nucleotides line up with TRBD1. Trimming cost V 3 bases and J 6 bases; bases outside gene matches: 8. The germline V gene encodes CDR1 GTSNPN and CDR2 SVGIG (reference sequence). This CDR3 region has 13 residues.

The V gene is TRBV6-6, the J gene TRBJ2-7; 10 nucleotides agree with TRBD1. This CDR3 region has 14 residues. CDR1 is MNHNY, CDR2 SVGAGI, per germline (reference sequence). Losses at the gene ends were 6 bases for V and 5 bases for J; bases not matched to a gene: 7. CDR3 protein: CASRNKGQGNEQYV. CDR3 coding DNA: TGTGCCAGCAGGAACAAGGGACAGGGGAACGAGCAGTACGTC.

There are a few counts of this clone. J is TRBJ1-2 and V is TRBV5-1; 8 bases align to TRBD1. The length of the CDR3 is 14 residues. The germline V gene encodes CDR1 SGHRS and CDR2 YFSETQ. Trimming cost V 4 bases and J 4 bases; bases outside gene matches: 6. CDR3 bases: TGCGCCAGCAGCGAACGGACAGGGAGCTATGGCTACACCTTC. This encodes CASSERTGSYGYTF. The whole variable domain, remainder taken from reference TRBV5-1 and TRBJ1-2, is KAGVTQTPRYLIKTRGQQVTLSCSPISGHRSVSWYQQTPGQGLQFLFEYFSETQRNKGNFPGRFSGRQFSNSRSEMNVSTLELGDSALYLCASSERTGSYGYTFGSGTRLTVV.

The chain is built from TRBV2 and TRBJ2-3; D is ambiguous. The CDR3 spans 17 residues. Trimming pared 2 bases from V and 3 bases from J, leaving 18 bases between. Germline loops: CDR1 SNHLY, CDR2 FYNNEI. The CDR3, as DNA: TGTGCCAGCAGTGAATACGTGGCAAACCCAGTAACAGATACGCAGTATTTT. Translating it yields CASSEYVANPVTDTQYF.

The V and J genes are TRBV6-5 and TRBJ2-5; a weak D match, TRBD1 (6 bases). Germline V CDR1 and CDR2: MNHEY, SVGAGI. This CDR3 spans 16 amino acids. The V gene lost 2 bases and the J gene lost 0 bases, with 13 bases spanning the gap. The CDR3 sequence: CASSYGLGTHQETQYF. The CDR3 DNA reads as TGTGCCAGCAGTTACGGCCTCGGGACACACCAAGAGACCCAGTACTTC.

This chain joins TRBV27 and TRBJ2-2; 7 bases map to TRBD1. After removal of 5 bases from V and 0 bases from J, the junction contained 3 bases not matched to a gene. The CDR3 runs to 15 residues. The germline gives CDR1 MNHEY, CDR2 SMNVEV (reference sequence). Here the CDR3 DNA reads TGTGCCAGCAGTGCCCAGGGGGCGAACACCGGGGAGCTGTTTTTT. Protein sequence: CASSAQGANTGELFF.

The chain couples TRBV18 to TRBJ2-7, with 8 bases aligning to TRBD2. The V gene's germline CDR1 is KGHSH and CDR2 LQKENI. Trimming cost V 3 bases and J 0 bases; bases outside gene matches: 13. The CDR3 extends over 18 amino acids. CDR3 residues: CASSPYRSGGSSSYEQYV. Here the CDR3 DNA reads TGTGCCAGCTCACCGTACAGGAGCGGGGGTTCATCCTCCTACGAGCAGTACGTC.

The chain employs TRBV5-8 and TRBJ2-5; TRBD1 matches at 10 bases. The ends lost 4 bases at V and 2 bases at J; junction bases unmatched: 8. The CDR3 has 16 amino acids. CDR1 SGHTS and CDR2 YDEGEE come from the germline V gene. Here the CDR3 DNA reads TGTGCCAGCAGCCGTAATCCGGGACAGGGGCAAGAGACCCAGTACTTC. It codes for CASSRNPGQGQETQYF.

The chain couples TRBV12-3 or TRBV12-4 to TRBJ2-3; D is uncertain. This CDR3 contains 11 residues. With 6 bases removed from V and 4 bases from J, the gap between germline ends came to 5 bases. For the CDR3, the DNA is TGTGCCAGCAGCTGGGCAGATACGCAGTATTTT. Residues: CASSWADTQYF.

This clone has just a few counts. This chain links TRBV21-1 with TRBJ2-7; the D call in the table, TRBD1, was not verified against the DNA. TRBV21-1 is classified as a pseudogene. This CDR3 has 15 residues. The CDR3 sequence: CASSKEGGRCYEQYV. CDR3 DNA: TGTGCCAGCAGCAAAGAAGGGGGCAGGTGCTACGAGCAGTACGTC.

The chain employs TRBV5-1 and TRBJ2-1; D gene unclear. V gave up 7 bases and J gave up 5 bases, with 16 bases separating them. Germline V gene lookup returns CDR1 SGHRS and CDR2 YFSETQ. CDR3 length: 14 residues. The CDR3 sequence: CASSPQISDNEQFF. The CDR3 DNA reads TGCGCCAGCTCACCTCAAATTTCCGACAATGAGCAGTTCTTC.